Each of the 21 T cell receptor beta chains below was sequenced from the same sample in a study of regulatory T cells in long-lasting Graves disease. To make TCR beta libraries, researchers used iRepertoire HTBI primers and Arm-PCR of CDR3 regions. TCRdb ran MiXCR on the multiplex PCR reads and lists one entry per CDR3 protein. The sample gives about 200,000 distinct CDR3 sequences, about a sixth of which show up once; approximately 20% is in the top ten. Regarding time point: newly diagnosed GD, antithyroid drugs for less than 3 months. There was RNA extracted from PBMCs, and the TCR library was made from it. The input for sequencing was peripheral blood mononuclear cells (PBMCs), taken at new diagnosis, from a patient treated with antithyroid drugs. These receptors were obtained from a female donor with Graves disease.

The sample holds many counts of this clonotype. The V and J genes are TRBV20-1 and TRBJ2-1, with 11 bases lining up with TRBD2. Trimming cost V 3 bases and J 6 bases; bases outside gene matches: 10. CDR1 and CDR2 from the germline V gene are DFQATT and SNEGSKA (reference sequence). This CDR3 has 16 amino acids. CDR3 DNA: TGCAGTGCTAGGGCACTAGCGGGAGCCCCGGGCAATGAGCAGTTCTTC. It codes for CSARALAGAPGNEQFF.

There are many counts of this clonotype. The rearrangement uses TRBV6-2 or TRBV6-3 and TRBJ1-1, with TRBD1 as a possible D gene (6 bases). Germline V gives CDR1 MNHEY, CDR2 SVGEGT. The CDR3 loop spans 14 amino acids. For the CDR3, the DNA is TGTGCGACGACGACGGGGGGGCTGAACACTGAAGCTTTCTTT. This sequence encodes CATTTGGLNTEAFF.

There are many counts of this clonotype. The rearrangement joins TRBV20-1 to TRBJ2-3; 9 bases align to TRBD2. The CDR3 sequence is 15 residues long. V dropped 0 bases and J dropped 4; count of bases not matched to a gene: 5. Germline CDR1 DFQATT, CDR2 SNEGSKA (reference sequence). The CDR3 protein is CSARDSLAGPDTQYF. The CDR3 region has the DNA TGCAGTGCTAGAGATTCCCTAGCGGGACCAGATACGCAGTATTTT.

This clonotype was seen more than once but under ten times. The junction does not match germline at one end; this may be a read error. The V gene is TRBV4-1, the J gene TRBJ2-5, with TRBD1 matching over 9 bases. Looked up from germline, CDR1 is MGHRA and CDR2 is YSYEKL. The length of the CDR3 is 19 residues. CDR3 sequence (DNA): TGCGCCAGCAGCCGGCAAGAGAAATATGGGACAGGGAGACAAGAGGCCCAGTACTTC. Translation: CASSRQEKYGTGRQEAQYF.

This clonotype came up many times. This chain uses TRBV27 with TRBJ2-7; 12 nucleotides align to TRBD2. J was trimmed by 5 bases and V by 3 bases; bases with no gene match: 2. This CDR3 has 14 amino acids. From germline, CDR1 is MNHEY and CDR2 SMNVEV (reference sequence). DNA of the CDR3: TGTGCCAGCAGTTTTGCTAGCGGGAGGGACGAGCAGTACTTC. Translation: CASSFASGRDEQYF.

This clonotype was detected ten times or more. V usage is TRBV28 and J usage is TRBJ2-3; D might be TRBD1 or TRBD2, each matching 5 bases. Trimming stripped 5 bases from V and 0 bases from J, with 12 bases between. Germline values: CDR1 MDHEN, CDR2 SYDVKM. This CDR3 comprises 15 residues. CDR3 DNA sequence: TGTGCCAGCAGTCCCCTCCGGGACAGCACAGATACGCAGTATTTT. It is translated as CASSPLRDSTDTQYF.

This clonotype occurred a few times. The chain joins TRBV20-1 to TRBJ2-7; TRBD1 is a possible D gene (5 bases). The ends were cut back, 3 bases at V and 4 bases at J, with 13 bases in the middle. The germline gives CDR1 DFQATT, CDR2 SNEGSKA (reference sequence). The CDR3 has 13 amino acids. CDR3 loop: CSASRQGFYEQYF. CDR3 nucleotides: TGCAGTGCTAGTAGGCAGGGTTTTTACGAGCAGTACTTC.

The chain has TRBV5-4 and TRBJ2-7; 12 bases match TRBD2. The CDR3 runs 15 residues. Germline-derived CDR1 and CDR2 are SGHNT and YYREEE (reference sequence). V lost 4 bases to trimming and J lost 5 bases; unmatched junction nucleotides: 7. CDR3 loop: CASSLRLAGDHEQYF. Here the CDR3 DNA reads TGTGCCAGCAGCCTCAGACTAGCGGGAGACCACGAGCAGTACTTC. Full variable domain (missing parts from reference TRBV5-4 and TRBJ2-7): ETGVTQSPTHLIKTRGQQVTLRCSSQSGHNTVSWYQQALGQGPQFIFQYYREEENGRGNFPPRFSGLQFPNYSSELNVNALELDDSALYLCASSLRLAGDHEQYFGPGTRLTVT.

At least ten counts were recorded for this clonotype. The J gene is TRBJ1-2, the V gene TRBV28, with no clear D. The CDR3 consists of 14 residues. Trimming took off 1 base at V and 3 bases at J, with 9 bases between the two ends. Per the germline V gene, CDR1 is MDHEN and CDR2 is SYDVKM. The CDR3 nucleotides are TGTGCCAGCAGTTTATCCCGGACCGACTATGGCTACACCTTC. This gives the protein CASSLSRTDYGYTF.

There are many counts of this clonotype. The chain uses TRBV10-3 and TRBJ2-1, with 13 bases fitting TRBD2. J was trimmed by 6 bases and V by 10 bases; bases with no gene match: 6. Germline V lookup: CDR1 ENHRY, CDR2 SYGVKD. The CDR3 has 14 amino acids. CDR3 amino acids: CATGLAGALNEQFF. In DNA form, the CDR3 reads TGTGCCACCGGACTAGCGGGAGCCCTCAATGAGCAGTTCTTC.

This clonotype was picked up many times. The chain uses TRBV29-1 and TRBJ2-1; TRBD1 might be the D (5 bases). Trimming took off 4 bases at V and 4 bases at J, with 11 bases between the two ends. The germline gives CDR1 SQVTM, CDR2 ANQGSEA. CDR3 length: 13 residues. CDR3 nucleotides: TGCAGCGTTGCAGGGATGGGGTACAATGAGCAGTTCTTC. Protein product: CSVAGMGYNEQFF.

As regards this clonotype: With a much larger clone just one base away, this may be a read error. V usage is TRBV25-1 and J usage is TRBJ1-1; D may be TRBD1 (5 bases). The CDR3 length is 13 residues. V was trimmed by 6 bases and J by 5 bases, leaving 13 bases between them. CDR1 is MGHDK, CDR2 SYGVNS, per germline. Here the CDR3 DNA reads TGTGCCAGCAGAGGACATGGTATGACTGAAGCTTTCTTT. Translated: CASRGHGMTEAFF.

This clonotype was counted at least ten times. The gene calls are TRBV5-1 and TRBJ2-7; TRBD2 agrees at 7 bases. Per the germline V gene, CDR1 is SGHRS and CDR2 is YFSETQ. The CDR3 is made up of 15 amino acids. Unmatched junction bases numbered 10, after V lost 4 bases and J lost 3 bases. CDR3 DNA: TGCGCCAGCAGCCTCGATCCTAGCGGATTCTACGAGCAGTACTTC. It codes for CASSLDPSGFYEQYF. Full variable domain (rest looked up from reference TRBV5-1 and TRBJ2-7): KAGVTQTPRYLIKTRGQQVTLSCSPISGHRSVSWYQQTPGQGLQFLFEYFSETQRNKGNFPGRFSGRQFSNSRSEMNVSTLELGDSALYLCASSLDPSGFYEQYFGPGTRLTVT.

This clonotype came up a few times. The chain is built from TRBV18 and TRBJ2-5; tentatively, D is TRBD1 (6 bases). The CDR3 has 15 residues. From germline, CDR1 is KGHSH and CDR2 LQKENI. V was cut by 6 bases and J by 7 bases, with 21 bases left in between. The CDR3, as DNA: TGTGCCAGCTCTCAAAAGGGGGACGCTCGGGGGACCCAGTACTTC. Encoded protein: CASSQKGDARGTQYF.

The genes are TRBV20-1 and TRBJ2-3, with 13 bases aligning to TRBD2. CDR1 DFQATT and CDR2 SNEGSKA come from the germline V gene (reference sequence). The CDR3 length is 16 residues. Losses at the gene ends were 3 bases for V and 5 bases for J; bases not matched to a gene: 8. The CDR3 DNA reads TGCAGTGCTAGCCCTCGACTAGCGGGAGGTCTAGATACGCAGTATTTT. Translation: CSASPRLAGGLDTQYF.

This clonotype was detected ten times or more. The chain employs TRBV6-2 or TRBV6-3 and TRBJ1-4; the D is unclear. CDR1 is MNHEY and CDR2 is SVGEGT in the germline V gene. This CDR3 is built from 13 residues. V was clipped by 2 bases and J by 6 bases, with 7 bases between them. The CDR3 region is CASSYGRYEKLFF. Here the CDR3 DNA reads TGTGCCAGCAGTTACGGACGCTATGAAAAACTGTTTTTT.

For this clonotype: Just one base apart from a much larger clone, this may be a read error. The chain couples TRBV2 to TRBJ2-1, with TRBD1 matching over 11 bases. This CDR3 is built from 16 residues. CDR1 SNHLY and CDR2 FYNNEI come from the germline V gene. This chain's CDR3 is CASTLDRGPRADEQSF. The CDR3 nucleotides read TGTGCCAGCACGTTGGACAGGGGGCCCCGGGCTGATGAGCAGTCCTTC. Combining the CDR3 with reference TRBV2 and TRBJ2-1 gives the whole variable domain EPEVTQTPSHQVTQMGQEVILRCVPISNHLYFYWYRQILGQKVEFLVSFYNNEISEKSEIFDDQFSVERPDGSNFTLKIRSTKLEDSAMYFCASTLDRGPRADEQSFGPGTRLTVL.

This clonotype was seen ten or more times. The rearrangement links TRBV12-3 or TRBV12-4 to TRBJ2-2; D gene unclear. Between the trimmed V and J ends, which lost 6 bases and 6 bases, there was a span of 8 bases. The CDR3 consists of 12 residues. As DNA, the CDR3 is TGTGCCAGCAGCCTCTCGGCCGGGGAGCTGTTTTTT. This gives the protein CASSLSAGELFF.

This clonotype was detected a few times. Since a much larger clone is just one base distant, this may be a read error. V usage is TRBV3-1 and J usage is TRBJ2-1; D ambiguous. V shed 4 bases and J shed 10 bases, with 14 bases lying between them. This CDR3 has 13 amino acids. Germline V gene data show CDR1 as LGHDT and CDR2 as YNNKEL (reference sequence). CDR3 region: CASSRVDGYEQFF. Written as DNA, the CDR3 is TGTGCCAGCAGCCGAGTGGACGGCTACGAGCAGTTCTTC.

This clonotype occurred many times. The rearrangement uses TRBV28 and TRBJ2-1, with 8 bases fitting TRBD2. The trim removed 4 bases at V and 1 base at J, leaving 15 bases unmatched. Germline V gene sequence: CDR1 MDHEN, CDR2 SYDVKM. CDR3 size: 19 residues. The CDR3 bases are TGTGCCAGCAGTTCCGCCCTTCATTCTCAGCGGGAGTCCTACAATGAGCAGTTCTTC. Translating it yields CASSSALHSQRESYNEQFF.

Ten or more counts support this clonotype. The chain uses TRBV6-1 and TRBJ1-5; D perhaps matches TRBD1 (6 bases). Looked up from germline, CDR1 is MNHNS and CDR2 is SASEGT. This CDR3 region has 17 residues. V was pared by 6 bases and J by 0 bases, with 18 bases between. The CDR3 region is CASRQDWTDNSNQPQHF. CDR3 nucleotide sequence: TGTGCCAGCAGGCAGGATTGGACAGATAATAGCAATCAGCCCCAGCATTTT.